The 6 T cell receptor beta chains presented below share a single source sample, sequenced in a study of T cell repertoires in cytomegalovirus infection. TCRdb re-called the reads through MiXCR, storing one row per CDR3 protein. The repertoire holds around 800,000 distinct CDR3 sequences, with about 31% as singletons. Antigens of these TCRs are unknown. Here the sequenced sample was cultured CD8+ T cells from PBMCs, taken from culture after CMV antigen stimulation. All receptors come from a human donor in good health (CMV status not recorded). Some clones in this sample may be carry-over from other donors' samples.

This clonotype occurred many times. This rearrangement joins TRBV12-3 or TRBV12-4 to TRBJ1-1; 11 bases are shared with TRBD1. The CDR3 extends over 16 amino acids. V shed 6 bases and J 5 bases; nucleotides not matched to a gene: 11. The DNA for the CDR3 is TGTGCCAGCAGAACAGGACAGGGGGCGCGGGGTACTGAAGCTTTCTTT. Its translation is CASRTGQGARGTEAFF.

The chain joins TRBV15 to TRBJ1-5, with 7 positions matching TRBD1. The V segment lost 6 bases and the J segment 1 base; nucleotides outside the gene matches: 6. Germline CDR1 is LNHNV and CDR2 is YYDKDF (reference sequence). CDR3 length: 15 amino acids. The CDR3 spells CATRKGTVSNQPQHF. The DNA for the CDR3 is TGTGCCACCAGGAAGGGGACAGTCAGCAATCAGCCCCAGCATTTT.

This clonotype was recorded a few times. This rearrangement joins TRBV4-2 to TRBJ2-5; D not resolved. This CDR3 spans 15 amino acids. Germline V gives CDR1 LGHNA, CDR2 YNFKEQ. V lost 1 base, J lost 1 base, and 10 bases lay in between. Here the CDR3 reads CASSQADVSQETQYF. The CDR3 DNA reads TGTGCCAGCAGCCAAGCAGACGTTAGCCAAGAGACCCAGTACTTC.

The rearrangement links TRBV7-9 to TRBJ2-1; D possibly corresponds to TRBD2 (5 bases). The CDR3 has 13 amino acids. The V and J ends lost 3 bases and 8 bases respectively, with 11 bases between them. CDR1 is SEHNR and CDR2 is FQNEAQ in the germline V gene (reference sequence). The CDR3: CASSFLSGDEQFF. In nucleotides, the CDR3 is TGTGCCAGCAGCTTTCTGAGCGGCGATGAGCAGTTCTTC.

This chain uses TRBV6-6 with TRBJ2-3, with D maybe TRBD1 (6 bases). The V gene's germline CDR1 is MNHNY and CDR2 SVGAGI (reference sequence). This CDR3 spans 17 amino acids. Trimming shortened V by 5 bases and J by 0 bases, and 18 bases separated the two germline ends. As DNA, the CDR3 is TGTGCCAGCAGTCCGATCCCTCGGGACACAAGCACAGATACGCAGTATTTT. Translation: CASSPIPRDTSTDTQYF.

The chain joins TRBV4-1 to TRBJ2-7; D possibly corresponds to TRBD1 (6 bases). The ends were cut back, 3 bases at V and 5 bases at J, with 17 bases in the middle. In germline, CDR1 is MGHRA, CDR2 YSYEKL. The CDR3 is 15 residues long. The CDR3 DNA reads TGCGCCAGCAGCCAGACAGGAATCACCCGGGACGAGCAGTACTTC. It encodes CASSQTGITRDEQYF.